This entry is about one TCR beta chain. The antigen is unknown. This CDR3 has 14 residues. CDR1 and CDR2 from the germline V gene are MNHNS and SASEGT. V lost 1 base, J lost 9 bases, and 13 bases lay in between. These data are taken from a study of cytomegalovirus exposure and HLA in healthy donors. Findings and caveats of the study: Many donors carried some public TCRs, although rarity characterized most TCR sequences. V- and J-gene trimming in TCR beta was tied to a missense DCLRE1C variant by an analysis performed later. In a later analysis, common viral pathogens appeared linked to several of the most significant clusters.

Researchers ran the PCR with 60 Vbeta and 13 Jbeta primers. TCRdb's table, derived via immunoSEQ multiplex PCR, lists solely in-frame clones and lacks some. The sample consists of around 140,000 clones, around four fifths of them appearing once. In nominal health when sampled, donors likely had unrecorded immune exposures nonetheless. Sequences were obtained from PBMCs. This clonotype was sampled from a man aged 40-49 years in good health and CMV-seronegative. The genes are TRBV6-1 and TRBJ2-1; possible D gene TRBD2, 7 bases. CDR3 coding DNA: TGTGCCAGCAGTGAAGTGTCGGGGGGCCCTGAGCAGTTCTTC. As protein: CASSEVSGGPEQFF.